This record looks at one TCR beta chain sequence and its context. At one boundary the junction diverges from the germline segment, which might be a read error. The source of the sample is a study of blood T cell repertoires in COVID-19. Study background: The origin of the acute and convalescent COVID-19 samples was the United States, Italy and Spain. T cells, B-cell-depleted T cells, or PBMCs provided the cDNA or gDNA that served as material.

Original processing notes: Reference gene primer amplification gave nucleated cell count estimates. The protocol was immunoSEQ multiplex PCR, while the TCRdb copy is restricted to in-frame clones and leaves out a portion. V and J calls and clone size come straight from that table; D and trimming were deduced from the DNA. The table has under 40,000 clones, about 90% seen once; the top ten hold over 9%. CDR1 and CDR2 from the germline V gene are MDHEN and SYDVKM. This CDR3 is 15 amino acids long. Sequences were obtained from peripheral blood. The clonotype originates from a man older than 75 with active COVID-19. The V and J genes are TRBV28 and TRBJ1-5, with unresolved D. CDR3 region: CAGSLSGKSNQPQHF. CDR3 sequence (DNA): TGTGCCGGCAGTTTATCAGGAAAGAGCAATCAGCCCCAGCATTTT.